What follows are 24 T cell receptor beta chains derived from one specimen sequenced in a study of shared clonotypes between healthy human individuals. The repertoire was sequenced with immunoSEQ multiplex PCR; TCRdb's copy has only in-frame clones and lacks some. The table includes about 100,000 clones, over 40% detected once. Sequenced: PBMCs. These receptor sequences come from a woman between 40 and 50 years old in good health. Some clones in this sample may be carry-over from other donors' samples.

The rearrangement links TRBV6-6 to TRBJ2-5; D unclear. V lost 9 bases and J lost 4, with 9 bases in between. There are 11 residues in the CDR3. The germline gives CDR1 MNHNY, CDR2 SVGAGI (reference sequence). DNA for the CDR3: TGTGCCAGACTGATGGGAGAGACCCAGTACTTC. This translates into CARLMGETQYF.

Remarks on this clone: This sample includes further DNA sequences coding for the same CDR3. CDR3 region: CAWRALSGRANTQYF. CDR3 nucleotides: TGTGCCTGGAGAGCACTTAGCGGGAGGGCCAATACGCAGTATTTT. The chain employs TRBV30 and TRBJ2-3; 11 bases line up with TRBD2. Germline V gene lookup returns CDR1 GTSNPN and CDR2 SVGIG (reference sequence). CDR3 length equals 15 residues. With V trimmed by 3 bases and J by 7 bases, 9 bases remained unmatched.

This clone was seen a few times. This chain connects TRBV5-1 to TRBJ1-1; D is uncertain. The CDR3 consists of 19 residues. The V and J ends lost 4 bases and 0 bases respectively, with 25 bases between them. CDR1 and CDR2 (germline): SGHRS, YFSETQ. This CDR3 reads CASSLMPSSGVAMNTEAFF. The CDR3 DNA reads as TGCGCCAGCAGCCTCATGCCTAGTTCTGGCGTCGCCATGAACACTGAAGCTTTCTTT.

This clone has more than one count but fewer than ten. This chain joins TRBV29-1 and TRBJ2-3, with 8 bases fitting TRBD1. The trim removed 1 base at V and 1 base at J, leaving 7 bases unmatched. The CDR3 length is 16 residues. CDR1 is SQVTM and CDR2 is ANQGSEA in the germline V gene. The CDR3 nucleotides read TGCAGCGTTGAAGCCCTAGGACAGGGAGGCACAGATACGCAGTATTTT. Protein sequence: CSVEALGQGGTDTQYF.

As concerns this clone: This clone may be a read error of a much larger clone one base away. No conserved phenylalanine or tryptophan is present at the end of the CDR3, so a read error is the likely explanation. The rearrangement links TRBV2 to TRBJ1-5; no clear D gene. Trimming left V 7 bases short and J 6 bases short, with 10 bases between. The V gene's germline CDR1 is SNHLY and CDR2 FYNNEI. This CDR3 is 12 amino acids long. CDR3 sequence reads: CASKGTFQPQHS. In nucleotides, the CDR3 is TGTGCCAGCAAGGGTACGTTTCAGCCCCAGCATTCT.

Here the CDR3 reads CASRWTWGTDTQYF. CDR3 sequence (DNA): TGTGCCAGCAGGTGGACTTGGGGCACAGATACGCAGTATTTT. This rearrangement joins TRBV7-9 to TRBJ2-3, with a weak D call TRBD2 (5 bases). This CDR3 region has 14 residues. Trimming removed 6 bases at V and 1 base at J, with 11 bases between. Germline loops: CDR1 SEHNR, CDR2 FQNEAQ (reference sequence).

The chain recombines TRBV4-2 with TRBJ2-7, with D perhaps assigned TRBD1 or TRBD2 (6 bases each). The CDR3 length is 13 residues. CDR1 is LGHNA, CDR2 YNFKEQ, per germline. The V end was cut by 5 bases, the J end by 5 bases, with 13 bases between. The CDR3 DNA reads as TGTGCCAGCAGCTTGAGGGGGGCGCACGAGCAGTACTTC. As protein: CASSLRGAHEQYF.

The chain employs TRBV7-3 and TRBJ2-5; D unresolved. Looked up from germline, CDR1 is SGHTA and CDR2 is FQGTGA. Trimming removed 1 base at V and 1 base at J, with 7 bases between. The CDR3 is 14 residues long. The CDR3 loop reads CASSLMGFQETQYF. Written as DNA, the CDR3 is TGTGCCAGCAGCTTAATGGGGTTCCAAGAGACCCAGTACTTC.

The chain is built from TRBV2 and TRBJ1-1; D perhaps matches TRBD1 (6 bases). V was pared by 7 bases and J by 4 bases, with 13 bases between. CDR1 SNHLY and CDR2 FYNNEI come from the germline V gene. This CDR3 spans 13 amino acids. The CDR3 nucleotides read TGTGCCAGCAATAGGGGGGAGGTCACTGAAGCTTTCTTT. Protein product: CASNRGEVTEAFF.

The chain couples TRBV6-1 to TRBJ1-2, with D perhaps matching TRBD1 (5 bases). Germline V CDR1 and CDR2: MNHNS, SASEGT. V was pared by 0 bases and J by 7 bases, with 12 bases between. The CDR3 runs to 14 residues. Here the CDR3 DNA reads TGTGCCAGCAGTGAAGCTCCGGGGGTCGGTGGCTACACCTTC. Encoded protein: CASSEAPGVGGYTF.

Remarks on this clone: Being one base from a much bigger clone, this may be a read error. V and J are TRBV5-4 and TRBJ2-1; D is uncertain. In germline, CDR1 is SGHNT, CDR2 YYREEE (reference sequence). CDR3 length: 12 amino acids. CDR3 coding DNA: TGTGCCAGCAGCTTCTGGAACAAAGAGCAGTTCTTC. It encodes CASSFWNKEQFF.

The chain links TRBV5-6 to TRBJ2-5; D not certain. The J call is uncertain, as TRBJ2-7 better fits the DNA end. The CDR3 covers 14 residues. Germline V gives CDR1 SGHDT, CDR2 YYEEEE. CDR3 sequence reads: CASSLGGRSHEQYF. DNA of the CDR3: TGTGCCAGCAGCTTGGGGGGTAGGAGTCACGAGCAGTACTTC.

The table lists this clone with a few counts. The chain is built from TRBV12-5 and TRBJ2-1, with D perhaps TRBD2 (5 bases). The length of the CDR3 is 19 residues. Trimming took off 2 bases at V and 4 bases at J, with 24 bases between the two ends. CDR1 and CDR2 from the germline V gene are LGHNT and FRNRAP. The CDR3 protein is CASGLITTLRRVGYNEQFF. CDR3 nucleotides: TGTGCTAGTGGTTTGATCACCACTCTTCGGCGGGTGGGTTACAATGAGCAGTTCTTC.

The chain couples TRBV18 to TRBJ2-5; 12 nucleotides agree with TRBD2. The ends lost 1 base at V and 4 bases at J; junction bases unmatched: 1. The germline CDR1 and CDR2 sequences are KGHSH and LQKENI. This CDR3 has 15 residues. The CDR3 DNA reads TGTGCCAGCTCACCACTACTAGCGGGAGGAGAGACCCAGTACTTC. It is translated as CASSPLLAGGETQYF.

V usage is TRBV29-1 and J usage is TRBJ1-3; D not resolved. CDR3 length equals 14 residues. V was trimmed by 4 bases and J by 0 bases, leaving 10 bases between them. Germline values: CDR1 SQVTM, CDR2 ANQGSEA. This CDR3 is CSVGVTPSGNTIYF. CDR3 nucleotides: TGCAGCGTTGGAGTTACACCCTCTGGAAACACCATATATTTT.

The chain combines TRBV28 with TRBJ2-7; D not resolved. Trimming stripped 2 bases from V and 0 bases from J, with 8 bases between. This CDR3 region has 14 residues. CDR1 and CDR2 (germline): MDHEN, SYDVKM. The CDR3 region is CASSLLTASYEQYF. The CDR3 bases are TGTGCCAGCAGTTTACTCACAGCCTCCTACGAGCAGTACTTC.

This clone was detected only once. This chain uses TRBV5-1 with TRBJ2-5; TRBD2 might be the D (7 bases). This CDR3 has 15 amino acids. In germline, CDR1 is SGHRS, CDR2 YFSETQ. Trimming took off 4 bases at V and 2 bases at J, with 15 bases between the two ends. The CDR3 is CASSLSSGTQETQYF. As DNA, the CDR3 is TGCGCCAGCAGCCTGAGCAGCGGGACACAAGAGACCCAGTACTTC.

This rearrangement joins TRBV7-9 to TRBJ2-7; 8 nucleotides agree with TRBD1. Losses at the gene ends were 4 bases for V and 5 bases for J; bases not matched to a gene: 13. The CDR3 consists of 16 residues. CDR1 SEHNR and CDR2 FQNEAQ come from the germline V gene (reference sequence). The CDR3 region is CASSSLRGQGLDEQYF. In DNA form, the CDR3 reads TGTGCCAGCAGCTCCCTCCGCGGACAGGGTTTGGACGAGCAGTACTTC.

About this clone: One end of the junction varies from germline; a read error may be responsible. The chain is built from TRBV4-3 and TRBJ1-3; D is possibly TRBD1 (5 bases). The CDR3 extends over 13 amino acids. CDR1 is LGHNA, CDR2 YSLEER, per germline. CDR3 residues: CASSQERGSTIYF. In DNA, the CDR3 is TGCGCCAGCAGCCAAGAGAGGGGAAGCACCATATATTTT.

This CDR3 reads CASSLKRGTPTYEQYF. CDR3 in DNA: TGTGCCAGCAGTTTGAAGAGGGGGACACCAACCTACGAGCAGTACTTC. The chain carries TRBV28 and TRBJ2-5; a weak D match, TRBD1 (6 bases). The better agreement between TRBJ2-7 and the DNA end casts doubt on the J call. This CDR3 comprises 16 residues. Per the germline V gene, CDR1 is MDHEN and CDR2 is SYDVKM.

The chain links TRBV9 to TRBJ2-1, with TRBD2 matching 11 bases. V lost 4 bases, J lost 9 bases, and 9 bases stayed unmatched. Germline CDR1 is SGDLS and CDR2 is YYNGEE. The CDR3 runs 15 residues. The CDR3 here is CASSPVSGRGGEQFF. CDR3 DNA sequence: TGTGCCAGCAGCCCAGTTAGCGGGAGGGGGGGTGAGCAGTTCTTC. The complete variable domain, with remaining parts taken from reference TRBV9 and TRBJ2-1, reads DSGVTQTPKHLITATGQRVTLRCSPRSGDLSVYWYQQSLDQGLQFLIQYYNGEERAKGNILERFSAQQFPDLHSELNLSSLELGDSALYFCASSPVSGRGGEQFFGPGTRLTVL.

The chain is built from TRBV9 and TRBJ2-5; TRBD1 is a possible D gene (6 bases). Trimming removed 0 bases at V and 2 bases at J, with 14 bases between. There are 16 residues in the CDR3. Germline CDR1 SGDLS, CDR2 YYNGEE. CDR3 nucleotide sequence: TGTGCCAGCAGCGTAGAGGGGCTAGGGGGACAAGAGACCCAGTACTTC. Encoded protein: CASSVEGLGGQETQYF.

The J gene is TRBJ1-5, the V gene TRBV7-8; tentatively, D is TRBD1 (6 bases). Trimming took 1 base from V and 3 from J, leaving 13 bases between them. Germline lookup yields CDR1 SGHVS and CDR2 FQNEAQ. The CDR3 consists of 16 residues. The CDR3 sequence is CASSLGGHYNNQPQHF. CDR3 DNA: TGTGCCAGCAGCTTAGGGGGACACTATAACAATCAGCCCCAGCATTTT.

This clone appeared a few times. The chain recombines TRBV5-1 with TRBJ2-7, with 11 nucleotides matching TRBD2. The V segment lost 0 bases and the J segment 4 bases; nucleotides outside the gene matches: 3. This CDR3 is built from 15 residues. Germline CDR1 SGHRS, CDR2 YFSETQ. DNA of the CDR3: TGCGCCAGCAGCTTGGGACTAGCGGGGCCGTACGAGCAGTACTTC. Its protein product is CASSLGLAGPYEQYF.